This entry lists 4 T cell receptor beta chains sequenced from one sample in a study of blood T cell repertoires in COVID-19. TCRdb's copy holds only in-frame clones and misses some; the assay was immunoSEQ multiplex PCR. Among under 200,000 clones listed, around 83% were seen once. Sequencing used peripheral blood. Receptors were obtained from a woman in her forties or fifties with COVID-19, enrolled during active disease.

The chain carries TRBV12-5 and TRBJ2-5; D perhaps matches TRBD2 (6 bases). The CDR3 has 13 amino acids. Germline V gives CDR1 LGHNT, CDR2 FRNRAP. V lost 3 bases, J lost 5 bases, and 10 bases lay in between. CDR3 nucleotides: TGTGCTAGTGGTTTACAGGAGGGCGAGACCCAGTACTTC. Protein sequence: CASGLQEGETQYF.

This chain uses TRBV11-2 with TRBJ2-7, with TRBD1 matching 10 bases. The CDR3 runs to 13 residues. Germline V gene data show CDR1 as SGHAT and CDR2 as FQNNGV. The ends lost 5 bases at V and 6 bases at J; junction bases unmatched: 4. CDR3 DNA sequence: TGTGCCAGCAGCCGGGACAGGGGAGGCGAGCAGTACTTC. Encoded protein: CASSRDRGGEQYF. The full variable domain, rest sourced from reference TRBV11-2 and TRBJ2-7, is EAGVAQSPRYKIIEKRQSVAFWCNPISGHATLYWYQQILGQGPKLLIQFQNNGVVDDSQLPKDRFSAERLKGVDSTLKIQPAKLEDSAVYLCASSRDRGGEQYFGPGTRLTVT.

This chain connects TRBV5-4 to TRBJ1-1; D is unresolved. Germline CDR1 SGHNT, CDR2 YYREEE (reference sequence). Trimming cost V 4 bases and J 4 bases, with 20 bases left between them. The CDR3 is made up of 16 amino acids. CDR3 coding DNA: TGTGCCAGCAGCAACCCCGCGCGCCCCGAGGGCACTGAAGCTTTCTTT. It yields the protein CASSNPARPEGTEAFF.

V usage is TRBV2 and J usage is TRBJ1-2; D is perhaps TRBD1 (5 bases). The CDR3 contains 13 residues. Germline CDR1 and CDR2: SNHLY and FYNNEI. V was pared by 6 bases and J by 4 bases, with 12 bases between. The chain's CDR3 is CASRGQALYGYTF. Here the CDR3 DNA reads TGTGCCAGCAGAGGACAAGCTCTCTATGGCTACACCTTC.